The next 10 T cell receptor beta chains were all read from a single sample in a study of T cells in Graves' hyperthyroidism and ophthalmopathy. TCR beta CDR3 regions were amplified from RNA. In the first-round RT-PCR of the TCR CDR3, the HTBI primer set was used. TCRdb ran MiXCR on the multiplex PCR reads and lists one entry per CDR3 protein. This table has 600,000 to 700,000 distinct CDR3 sequences, roughly 14% appearing once. Material for sequencing was blood. The receptors originated from a woman aged 40 to 50 with Graves' ophthalmopathy.

This chain connects TRBV2 to TRBJ1-2, with D unresolved. The V and J ends lost 7 bases and 5 bases respectively, with 5 bases between them. Germline values: CDR1 SNHLY, CDR2 FYNNEI. The CDR3 length is 10 residues. The CDR3 loop reads CASKAYGYTF. CDR3 DNA sequence: TGTGCCAGCAAGGCATATGGCTACACCTTC.

This clonotype was detected only a few times. The V gene is TRBV20-1, the J gene TRBJ2-7, with 11 bases lining up with TRBD2. The CDR3 is made up of 15 amino acids. Losses at the gene ends were 3 bases for V and 7 bases for J; bases not matched to a gene: 11. CDR1 is DFQATT and CDR2 is SNEGSKA in the germline V gene (reference sequence). The CDR3 nucleotides are TGCAGTGCTAGGGCCCGACTAGCGGGGCTTGGTGAGCAGTACTTC. Its translation is CSARARLAGLGEQYF.

This clonotype was detected many times. This rearrangement joins TRBV12-3 or TRBV12-4 to TRBJ1-2; D uncertain. V was cut by 8 bases and J by 3 bases, with 13 bases left in between. The CDR3 has 13 residues. The CDR3 here is CASPPHPDYGYTF. CDR3 sequence (DNA): TGTGCCAGCCCTCCACACCCGGACTATGGCTACACCTTC.

This clonotype has just one count. This chain connects TRBV6-2 or TRBV6-3 to TRBJ1-5; 9 positions agree with TRBD1. The CDR3 contains 17 residues. V dropped 5 bases and J dropped 3; count of bases not matched to a gene: 11. Germline V CDR1 and CDR2: MNHEY, SVGEGT. The CDR3 sequence: CASSTNKGQGNNQPQHF. CDR3 bases: TGTGCCAGCAGTACAAACAAGGGACAGGGCAACAATCAGCCCCAGCATTTT.

Ten or more counts support this clonotype. The rearrangement links TRBV19 to TRBJ2-5; 7 bases are shared with TRBD1. The length of the CDR3 is 14 residues. V trimming: 10 bases; J trimming: 3 bases; junction bases outside the gene matches: 11. Looked up from germline, CDR1 is LNHDA and CDR2 is SQIVND (reference sequence). CDR3 bases: TGTGCCACAAACGACAGGGAGAACGAAGAGACCCAGTACTTC. It specifies CATNDRENEETQYF. The full variable domain, in which reference TRBV19 and TRBJ2-5 provide the parts outside the CDR3, is DGGITQSPKYLFRKEGQNVTLSCEQNLNHDAMYWYRQDPGQGLRLIYYSQIVNDFQKGDIAEGYSVSREKKESFPLTVTSAQKNPTAFYLCATNDRENEETQYFGPGTRLLVL.

There are many counts of this clonotype. The J gene is TRBJ1-2, the V gene TRBV28; the D gene is possibly TRBD1 (6 bases). The V and J ends lost 2 bases and 2 bases respectively, with 9 bases between them. Looked up from germline, CDR1 is MDHEN and CDR2 is SYDVKM. The CDR3 covers 14 residues. The CDR3 DNA reads as TGTGCCAGCAGTTTAGTCGGACAGAACTATGGCTACACCTTC. The encoded protein is CASSLVGQNYGYTF.

This clonotype was seen at least ten times. The chain links TRBV6-5 to TRBJ2-5; D may be TRBD2 (5 bases). V lost 4 bases and J 1 base, leaving 22 bases between the germline ends. Germline values: CDR1 MNHEY, CDR2 SVGAGI. The CDR3 has 18 residues. CDR3 region: CASSSGSYVKLAQETQYF. The CDR3 bases are TGTGCCAGCAGTTCAGGAAGCTATGTCAAGCTAGCCCAAGAGACCCAGTACTTC.

There are a few counts of this clonotype. Since a much larger clone is just one base distant, this may be a read error. V is TRBV6-1 and J is TRBJ2-5; D gene uncertain. Per the germline V gene, CDR1 is MNHNS and CDR2 is SASEGT. There are 12 residues in the CDR3. In DNA, the CDR3 is TGTGCCAGCACGGACGCCCAAGAGACCCAGCACTTC. This translates into CASTDAQETQHF.

This clonotype has ten or more counts. This chain joins TRBV12-5 and TRBJ2-6; D is uncertain. This CDR3 comprises 19 residues. The V end lost 0 bases, the J end lost 0 bases, and 15 bases lay between the germline ends. Germline-derived CDR1 and CDR2 are LGHNT and FRNRAP. This CDR3 is CASGLVGQLPLSGANVLTF. The DNA of the CDR3 is TGTGCTAGTGGTTTGGTAGGCCAGCTTCCCCTCTCTGGGGCCAACGTCCTGACTTTC.

This clonotype has only a few counts. The chain uses TRBV6-2 or TRBV6-3 and TRBJ2-3; 10 nucleotides match TRBD2. The CDR3 consists of 17 residues. CDR1 is MNHEY, CDR2 SVGEGT, per germline. V dropped 6 bases and J dropped 1; count of bases not matched to a gene: 10. CDR3 nucleotides: TGTGCCAGCAGAGTCAACTTCCTAGCGGGGGGCACAGATACGCAGTATTTT. Protein product: CASRVNFLAGGTDTQYF.